This TCR beta chain was captured by sequencing in a study of T cell responses to AZD1222 COVID-19 vaccine. Overall study findings and caveats: Researchers took repertoire samples only after the peak T cell response had come. Vaccine-related CD4 TCRs covered spike, predominating at 160-218 and 743-854. Two AZD1222 doses significantly raised spike-specific TCR breadth and depth over controls.

TCRdb's table, derived via immunoSEQ multiplex PCR, lists solely in-frame clones and lacks some. The sample contains roughly 130,000 clones, 75% to 95% of which appear only once. Trimming removed 5 bases at V and 0 bases at J, with 11 bases between. CDR1 SEHNR and CDR2 FQNEAQ come from the germline V gene (reference sequence). The CDR3 runs to 14 residues. This clone was counted once. What it binds is not known. The rearrangement links TRBV7-9 to TRBJ2-7; no clear D gene. The TCR was taken from an adult who received the MenACWY meningococcal vaccine as a control. The specimen was peripheral blood, collected 28 days after the second dose of the MenACWY control vaccine. CDR3 nucleotide sequence: TGTGCCAGCAGCCCGTCTGGCAGCTCCTACGAGCAGTACTTC. Protein sequence: CASSPSGSSYEQYF.